This is a list of T cell receptor beta chains from one sample in a study of T cells after posttransplantation cyclophosphamide. The assay was immunoSEQ multiplex PCR, and TCRdb's table has in-frame clones only and misses some. The sample holds tens of thousands of clones, less than 90% seen once. This material consisted of PBMCs, taken after allogeneic stem cell transplant with posttransplant cyclophosphamide. All receptors come from a female patient in her 30s who received an allogeneic stem cell transplant from an unrelated donor, was CMV-positive, and had no GVHD. Some T cells may possibly be graft donor cells. Both conserved end residues are trimmed from each CDR3. Fields, in order: V gene, CDR3 length, J gene, CDR3 protein.

TRBV30	11	TRBJ2-7	AWKQGKGYEQY
TRBV7-2	15	TRBJ2-7	ASSPRPGGGASYEQY
TRBV7-8	13	TRBJ2-7	ASSPHLSRDYEQY
TRBV11-2	15	TRBJ2-3	ASSLTSGGANTDTQY
TRBV7-2	11	TRBJ1-1	ASSLETGVEAF
TRBV7-3	14	TRBJ2-1	ASSFNGGEDYNEQF
TRBV7-8	12	TRBJ2-5	ASSSRTGKETQY
TRBV5-1	16	TRBJ1-4	ASSSGDYNFATNEKLF
TRBV5-1	13	TRBJ1-3	ASSFYGDSGNTIY
TRBV19	8	TRBJ2-1	ASRGYEQF
TRBV29-1	12	TRBJ2-5	SASGTPYQETQY
TRBV11-3	11	TRBJ1-1	ASLAAMNTEAF
TRBV19	12	TRBJ2-7	ASSKARASYEQY
TRBV19	13	TRBJ2-5	ASSYAGGWQETQY
TRBV4-1	13	TRBJ2-3	ASSRLAGGSDTQY
TRBV19	15	TRBJ2-1	ASSRRAGTSGYNEQF
TRBV28	13	TRBJ2-3	ASSLPRQGGDTQY
TRBV5-1	13	TRBJ1-4	ASSPKHATNEKLF
TRBV15	12	TRBJ1-2	ATSRDHINYGYT
TRBV14	14	TRBJ2-2	ASSRTGTVVTGELF